This T cell receptor (beta chain) was profiled in a study of T cell responses to AZD1222 COVID-19 vaccine (dated by TCRdb to about 2021). The study in broad terms: AZD1222 recipients whose second dose came at about 4 weeks and those whose second dose came at about 12 weeks were combined into one group, since spike-specific TCR depth and breadth did not differ between the two schedules. A total of more than 230 trial participants underwent TCR sequencing, of whom approximately 200 had received two doses of AZD1222 and around 26 had received two doses of the MenACWY control vaccine. Trial participants were enrolled by age into 18-55, 56-69 and 70-plus year subgroups, with about 150, 27 and 61 TCR-sequenced participants respectively.

As to this clone: It lacks a known antigen. It has no much larger one-base neighbor in the sample; base qualities were not kept.

The CDR3 covers 11 residues, taking in both the cysteine and the phenylalanine. The sequence is cut down to CDR3 DNA, 33 bases in frame from base 1. The germline V gene gives CDR1 as SNHLY and CDR2 as FYNNEI. V sheds 2 bases and J sheds 10 bases, leaving 3 bases between their ends. Per the publication, the time point label means: baseline before first vaccination. Vaccinee samples were obtained from the UK trials COV001 and COV002, which included a single-blind randomized controlled phase 2/3 trial of AZD1222 (ChAdOx1 nCoV-19) in healthy adults. For TCRbeta chain sequencing, PBMC samples were collected from trial participants at day 0 and at day 28 after the second dose. The CDR3 regions of human TCRbeta chains were analyzed by immunosequencing. As for the authors' bioinformatics: TCRs in the repertoires were compared against a reference library of SARS-CoV-2-specific TCRs that had been generated with the MIRA antigen-specificity platform. Breadth meant the fraction of unique TCRs that were SARS-CoV-2-associated, whereas depth meant the fraction of total T cells that were SARS-CoV-2-associated. Each spike-specific TCR was assigned to its reactive spike region and to a CD4 or CD8 class using the MIRA data. Log10-transformed breadth and depth values were compared by one-way ANOVA with Sidak's multiple comparisons tests. Drawn from immuneACCESS, this table holds only the in-frame rearrangements with V and J called that TCRdb kept. Clones are partly lost; checked studies trace under half to an unresolved V gene and leave the rest unexplained. That table gives V, J and clone size, and the DNA gave D and trimming. This sample is represented by under 95,000 clones; nearly 90% of them were singletons. About 8.4% of the sample is taken by the ten largest.

Overall study results and their limits: Conclusions about previously exposed vaccinees were limited because only six AZD1222 recipients were SARS-CoV-2 seropositive at baseline. Participants were mostly white British and included more females than males, and it was suggested by the authors that clonal diversity may have been underestimated. The whole spike protein was spanned by vaccine-associated CD4 TCRs, and dominant responses were seen in regions 160-218 and 743-854. Because no day 14 peak-response samples were available, the repertoires could be characterized only after the peak T cell response. Spike-specific TCR breadth and depth rose significantly after two AZD1222 doses compared with day 0 and with MenACWY recipients. In the small 56-69-year group, the increase in depth fell short of significance, most likely because of low power. Reportedly, close to half of the unique spike-specific TCRs recognized epitopes lying outside the regions that are mutated in the B.1.351 and B.1.1.7 variants.

Source: peripheral blood, taken on day 0 of AZD1222 vaccination. This clonotype was sampled from an adult in good health. Recombination joined TRBV2 with TRBJ1-6; too little of a D gene remains to name it. DNA sequence: TGTGCCAGCAGTGAACCCTCACCCCTCCACTTT. This codes for CASSEPSPLHF.